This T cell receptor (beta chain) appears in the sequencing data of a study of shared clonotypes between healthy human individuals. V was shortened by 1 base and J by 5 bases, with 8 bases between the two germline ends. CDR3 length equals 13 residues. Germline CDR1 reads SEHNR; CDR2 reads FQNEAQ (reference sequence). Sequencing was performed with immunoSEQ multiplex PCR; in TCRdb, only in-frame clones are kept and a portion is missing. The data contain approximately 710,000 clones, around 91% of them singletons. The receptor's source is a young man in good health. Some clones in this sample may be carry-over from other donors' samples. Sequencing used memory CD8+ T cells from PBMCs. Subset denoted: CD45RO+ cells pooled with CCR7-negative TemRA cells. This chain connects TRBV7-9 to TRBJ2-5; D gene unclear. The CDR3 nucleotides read TGTGCCAGCAGCTTAGATCGGGTTGAGACCCAGTACTTC. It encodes CASSLDRVETQYF.